One sample yielded the 31 T cell receptor beta chains listed below, sequenced in a study of T cell changes during pregnancy in multiple sclerosis. Measured with immunoSEQ multiplex PCR; TCRdb has only the in-frame clones, and not every one. The repertoire has roughly 50,000 clones, roughly 92% of them found once; the top ten carry about 0.7%. Source: CD4+ T cells from peripheral blood mononuclear cells, taken in the third trimester of pregnancy. The receptors stem from a female donor with multiple sclerosis, enrolled in a pregnancy study.

V gene TRBV29-1 combines with J gene TRBJ2-2; a weak D match, TRBD1 (6 bases). Deletions cut 5 bases from V and 5 bases from J, with 15 bases between. CDR1 is SQVTM, CDR2 ANQGSEA, per germline. The CDR3 has 14 amino acids. The CDR3 bases are TGCAGCGTTCGGGACAATTCTAGGACCGGGGAGCTGTTTTTT. Translated, it gives CSVRDNSRTGELFF.

V is TRBV5-4 and J is TRBJ2-3; D is unresolved. The CDR3 is made up of 13 amino acids. V lost 0 bases and J 5 bases, leaving 7 bases between the germline ends. Germline values: CDR1 SGHNT, CDR2 YYREEE (reference sequence). CDR3 sequence: CASSLVVGDTQYF. The CDR3 DNA is TGTGCCAGCAGCTTGGTTGTCGGAGATACGCAGTATTTT.

This chain joins TRBV28 and TRBJ2-3; TRBD2 might be the D (6 bases). The germline V gene encodes CDR1 MDHEN and CDR2 SYDVKM. V gave up 6 bases and J gave up 2 bases, with 12 bases separating them. CDR3 length: 14 residues. The CDR3 nucleotides are TGTGCCAGCAGCCAGCGGGCACTCACAGATACGCAGTATTTT. This codes for CASSQRALTDTQYF. The full variable domain, its missing parts supplied by reference TRBV28 and TRBJ2-3, is DVKVTQSSRYLVKRTGEKVFLECVQDMDHENMFWYRQDPGLGLRLIYFSYDVKMKEKGDIPEGYSVSREKKERFSLILESASTNQTSMYLCASSQRALTDTQYFGPGTRLTVL.

The CDR3 protein is CASRGPPGQGANNEQFF. CDR3 DNA: TGTGCCAGCAGAGGGCCACCTGGACAGGGGGCAAACAATGAGCAGTTCTTC. The chain joins TRBV7-9 to TRBJ2-1; 11 positions agree with TRBD1. The CDR3 length is 17 residues. Unmatched junction bases numbered 12, after V lost 6 bases and J lost 5 bases. Germline loops: CDR1 SEHNR, CDR2 FQNEAQ (reference sequence).

This chain uses TRBV30 with TRBJ1-5; 9 bases line up with TRBD1. The CDR3 extends over 15 amino acids. V was clipped by 8 bases and J by 5 bases; unmatched bases: 13. Germline V gives CDR1 GTSNPN, CDR2 SVGIG (reference sequence). CDR3 sequence (DNA): TGTGCCGTATCCTACGGGACAGGGCCCGATCAGCCCCAGCATTTT. Translated: CAVSYGTGPDQPQHF.

Only one count was recorded for this clone. The J gene is TRBJ2-2, the V gene TRBV11-1; TRBD2 matches 12 bases. Germline lookup yields CDR1 SGHAT and CDR2 FQDESV (reference sequence). This CDR3 contains 17 residues. Trimming removed 1 base from V and 5 bases from J; junction bases left unmatched: 5. DNA of the CDR3: TGTGCCAGCAGCTTAGGACTAGCGGGAGTGGCAACCGGGGAGCTGTTTTTT. This gives the protein CASSLGLAGVATGELFF.

This clone was picked up one time. The V gene is TRBV5-1, the J gene TRBJ1-4; D is perhaps TRBD1 (5 bases). V was trimmed by 2 bases and J by 7 bases, leaving 12 bases between them. Germline CDR1 reads SGHRS; CDR2 reads YFSETQ. This CDR3 has 14 amino acids. CDR3 nucleotide sequence: TGCGCCAGCAGCTTCGGGGGGGTTAGTGAAAAACTGTTTTTT. It translates to CASSFGGVSEKLFF.

The chain has TRBV19 and TRBJ1-1, with D perhaps TRBD1 (5 bases). CDR1 and CDR2 (germline): LNHDA, SQIVND (reference sequence). With 2 bases removed from V and 4 bases from J, the gap between germline ends came to 11 bases. The CDR3 consists of 14 residues. The CDR3 DNA sequence: TGTGCCAGTAGTATAAATTGGGGGGGCACTGAAGCTTTCTTT. This sequence encodes CASSINWGGTEAFF.

This clone has only one observation. The chain couples TRBV27 to TRBJ2-5; TRBD2 agrees at 12 bases. This CDR3 spans 14 amino acids. Trimming took 6 bases from V and 5 from J; bases not matched to a gene: 4. The germline CDR1 and CDR2 sequences are MNHEY and SMNVEV (reference sequence). This CDR3 is CASRLAGGGETQYF. The DNA of the CDR3 is TGTGCCAGCAGGCTAGCGGGAGGGGGGGAGACCCAGTACTTC.

The chain combines TRBV7-2 with TRBJ2-5; D unclear. CDR1 and CDR2 from the germline V gene are SGHTA and FQGNSA. This CDR3 has 14 residues. V lost 2 bases to trimming and J lost 1 base, with 8 bases between them. The CDR3 DNA reads TGTGCCAGCAGCTTATCGGTTTTCCAAGAGACCCAGTACTTC. Translated, it gives CASSLSVFQETQYF.

The chain employs TRBV11-3 and TRBJ2-1; 8 bases align to TRBD2. This CDR3 region has 16 residues. Germline V lookup: CDR1 SGHNT, CDR2 YENEEA. The V segment lost 4 bases and the J segment 2 bases; nucleotides outside the gene matches: 7. CDR3 DNA: TGTGCCAGCAGCTCGGGTAGCGGGACCGCCTACAATGAGCAGTTCTTC. It encodes CASSSGSGTAYNEQFF.

The chain has TRBV5-6 and TRBJ2-1; D may be TRBD2 (6 bases). This CDR3 comprises 12 residues. Trimming left V 0 bases short and J 9 bases short, with 7 bases between. Germline V gene sequence: CDR1 SGHDT, CDR2 YYEEEE. CDR3 sequence reads: CASSLGAGEQFF. In nucleotides, the CDR3 is TGTGCCAGCAGCTTGGGAGCGGGTGAGCAGTTCTTC.

V gene TRBV28 combines with J gene TRBJ2-7; perhaps TRBD1 as D (6 bases). The germline CDR1 and CDR2 sequences are MDHEN and SYDVKM. Trimming cost V 2 bases and J 7 bases, with 18 bases left between them. The CDR3 is 15 amino acids. CDR3 bases: TGTGCCAGCAGTTTACACCGGGACACCGGTCCGGAGCAGTACTTC. It is translated as CASSLHRDTGPEQYF.

This chain uses TRBV21-1 with TRBJ2-3; the table gives TRBD2 as D, unverified against the DNA. TRBV21-1 is assigned pseudogene status. The CDR3 extends over 10 amino acids. The CDR3 nucleotides read TGTGCTCAGCGCGAAGATACGCAGTATTTT. Its protein product is CAQREDTQYF.

This clone showed up just once. The chain carries TRBV5-1 and TRBJ2-5, with 8 bases matching TRBD2. V lost 0 bases to trimming and J lost 5 bases; unmatched junction nucleotides: 9. The CDR3 consists of 16 residues. Germline V lookup: CDR1 SGHRS, CDR2 YFSETQ. The CDR3 DNA reads TGCGCCAGCAGCTTGGACACGGGAGGGAGTGTGGAGACCCAGTACTTC. This sequence encodes CASSLDTGGSVETQYF.

The chain uses TRBV18 and TRBJ2-2; perhaps TRBD1 as D (5 bases). Germline V CDR1 and CDR2: KGHSH, LQKENI. The V end was cut by 2 bases, the J end by 0 bases, with 10 bases between. The CDR3 has 16 amino acids. The CDR3 DNA sequence: TGTGCCAGCTCACCAAGGTACAGGCCGAACACCGGGGAGCTGTTTTTT. Protein: CASSPRYRPNTGELFF. Variable domain in full (rest from reference TRBV18 and TRBJ2-2): NAGVMQNPRHLVRRRGQEARLRCSPMKGHSHVYWYRQLPEEGLKFMVYLQKENIIDESGMPKERFSAEFPKEGPSILRIQQVVRGDSAAYFCASSPRYRPNTGELFFGEGSRLTVL.

The chain uses TRBV5-1 and TRBJ1-2, with D possibly matching TRBD1 (5 bases). Trimming removed 0 bases from V and 6 bases from J, with 12 bases in between. The CDR3 loop spans 14 amino acids. In germline, CDR1 is SGHRS, CDR2 YFSETQ. The CDR3 nucleotides are TGCGCCAGCAGCTTGGCCTTGGGGGAGGATGGCTACACCTTC. Protein: CASSLALGEDGYTF.

The CDR3 bases are TGTGCCAGCAGTACCGACAGGGGGCGCGAGGACGAGCAGTACTTC. Its translation: CASSTDRGREDEQYF. The J gene is TRBJ2-7, the V gene TRBV6-6, with 10 positions matching TRBD1. CDR1 is MNHNY and CDR2 is SVGAGI in the germline V gene (reference sequence). V was pared by 5 bases and J by 5 bases, with 9 bases of the junction left unmatched. The CDR3 has 15 residues.

This clone came up once. CDR3 loop: CASSSTGVYNEQFF. CDR3 coding DNA: TGCGCCAGCAGCTCCACAGGGGTCTACAATGAGCAGTTCTTC. This chain connects TRBV5-1 to TRBJ2-1, with 7 nucleotides matching TRBD1. The germline gives CDR1 SGHRS, CDR2 YFSETQ. The J segment lost 3 bases and the V segment lost 3 bases, leaving 3 bases of the junction unmatched. This CDR3 region has 14 residues.

This clone was picked up one time. The rearrangement links TRBV2 to TRBJ2-7; D gene uncertain. Trimming took 8 bases from V and 3 from J, leaving 8 bases between them. The CDR3 has 11 residues. CDR1 is SNHLY, CDR2 FYNNEI, per germline. The CDR3 nucleotides are TGTGCCAGCGTTGACAACTACGAGCAGTACTTC. It is translated as CASVDNYEQYF.

The genes are TRBV27 and TRBJ1-5, with D perhaps matching TRBD1 (6 bases). With 2 bases removed from V and 4 bases from J, the gap between germline ends came to 9 bases. There are 14 residues in the CDR3. Germline CDR1 reads MNHEY; CDR2 reads SMNVEV (reference sequence). The CDR3 DNA follows: TGTGCCAGCAGTTTAATGGGGGCGAATCAGCCCCAGCATTTT. The encoded protein is CASSLMGANQPQHF.

The chain uses TRBV5-1 and TRBJ2-3, with 11 bases aligning to TRBD2. The CDR3 length is 15 residues. Germline assignment: CDR1 SGHRS and CDR2 YFSETQ. J was trimmed by 4 bases and V by 3 bases; bases with no gene match: 4. Here the CDR3 reads CASSSTGLAADTQYF. The CDR3 region has the DNA TGCGCCAGCAGCTCCACGGGACTAGCGGCAGATACGCAGTATTTT.

The CDR3 protein is CAWTSTGGVETQYF. CDR3 nucleotides: TGTGCCTGGACAAGTACGGGTGGCGTGGAGACCCAGTACTTC. The chain combines TRBV30 with TRBJ2-5; no firm D call. CDR1 and CDR2 (germline): GTSNPN, SVGIG (reference sequence). The V gene lost 4 bases and the J gene lost 5 bases, with 17 bases spanning the gap. The CDR3 totals 14 residues.

This rearrangement joins TRBV19 to TRBJ2-3; D call uncertain. V shed 5 bases and J shed 3 bases, with 12 bases lying between them. This CDR3 comprises 14 residues. Germline V gene data show CDR1 as LNHDA and CDR2 as SQIVND (reference sequence). The DNA of the CDR3 is TGTGCCAGTAGTGGGTGGGCGAATACAGATACGCAGTATTTT. This encodes CASSGWANTDTQYF.

The chain has TRBV28 and TRBJ1-1; D call uncertain. V lost 6 bases and J 2 bases, leaving 25 bases between the germline ends. This CDR3 contains 18 residues. CDR1 is MDHEN and CDR2 is SYDVKM in the germline V gene. Here the CDR3 reads CASRGSFHNSVLNTEAFF. The DNA of the CDR3 is TGTGCCAGCAGGGGCAGCTTCCATAATAGTGTCCTTAACACTGAAGCTTTCTTT. The variable domain in full, with the rest retrieved from reference TRBV28 and TRBJ1-1, is DVKVTQSSRYLVKRTGEKVFLECVQDMDHENMFWYRQDPGLGLRLIYFSYDVKMKEKGDIPEGYSVSREKKERFSLILESASTNQTSMYLCASRGSFHNSVLNTEAFFGQGTRLTVV.

The chain couples TRBV27 to TRBJ2-2, with 8 bases identical to TRBD1. From germline, CDR1 is MNHEY and CDR2 SMNVEV (reference sequence). Trimming removed 6 bases from V and 1 base from J; junction bases left unmatched: 7. The CDR3 consists of 16 residues. The CDR3 protein is CASRRVGTGNTGELFF. The CDR3 bases are TGTGCCAGCAGGCGAGTCGGGACAGGGAACACCGGGGAGCTGTTTTTT.

The chain has TRBV6-5 and TRBJ2-1; 9 bases align to TRBD1. The CDR3 has 15 amino acids. After removal of 6 bases from V and 4 bases from J, the junction contained 7 bases not matched to a gene. Germline V gene lookup returns CDR1 MNHEY and CDR2 SVGAGI. CDR3 DNA: TGTGCCAGCAGCTCTACAGGGGGCCCGTACAATGAGCAGTTCTTC. Encoded protein: CASSSTGGPYNEQFF.

V usage is TRBV28 and J usage is TRBJ1-2; maybe TRBD1 (6 bases). CDR1 MDHEN and CDR2 SYDVKM come from the germline V gene. CDR3 length equals 15 residues. V shed 3 bases and J shed 0 bases, with 11 bases lying between them. CDR3 DNA: TGTGCCAGCAGTTTTCCACAGGGAGCTAACTATGGCTACACCTTC. This gives the protein CASSFPQGANYGYTF.

The chain employs TRBV25-1 and TRBJ1-1; TRBD1 aligns across 9 bases. The germline gives CDR1 MGHDK, CDR2 SYGVNS. With V trimmed by 5 bases and J by 7 bases, 8 bases remained unmatched. This CDR3 comprises 14 residues. CDR3 region: CASSLPGQGGEAFF. For the CDR3, the DNA is TGTGCCAGCAGTCTTCCGGGACAGGGAGGTGAAGCTTTCTTT.

In nucleotides, the CDR3 is TGTGCCAGCAGTTTAGCGGGAGTACCCACAGATACGCAGTATTTT. It encodes CASSLAGVPTDTQYF. V is TRBV28 and J is TRBJ2-3; the match to TRBD2 covers 7 bases. Germline V lookup: CDR1 MDHEN, CDR2 SYDVKM. After removal of 2 bases from V and 2 bases from J, the junction contained 4 bases not matched to a gene. CDR3 size: 15 residues.

This clone showed up just once. The DNA for the CDR3 is TGTGCCAGCAGCCAAGATCTAAACCAGCCCCAGCATTTT. Translation: CASSQDLNQPQHF. V is TRBV4-2 and J is TRBJ1-5; D unresolved. Trimming removed 0 bases at V and 7 bases at J, with 7 bases between. Germline V CDR1 and CDR2: LGHNA, YNFKEQ. CDR3 length equals 13 residues.